Detailed here is one T cell receptor beta chain. Its specificity is not known. This record belongs to a study of cytomegalovirus exposure and HLA in healthy donors. General study points: TRBV6-2, TRBV6-3 and other indistinguishable V segments were excluded. Roughly uniform depth of sequencing across donors was assumed in presence/absence analyses.

The PCR had 60 Vbeta and 13 Jbeta primers. Clones were sequenced by immunoSEQ multiplex PCR, and TCRdb holds only the in-frame ones, with some missing. The table includes approximately 150,000 clones, roughly 82% detected once. Between the trimmed V and J ends, which lost 4 bases and 5 bases, there was a span of 25 bases. There are 18 residues in the CDR3. Germline loops: CDR1 SGHNT, CDR2 YYREEE (reference sequence). Despite likely unrecorded immune exposures, the donors were nominally healthy at the time of sampling. The V gene is TRBV5-4, the J gene TRBJ2-1; weak D call: TRBD2 (5 bases). Sequences were obtained from PBMCs. The origin of this receptor is a woman aged 25 to 39 in good health and CMV-seronegative. The CDR3 sequence is CASSRDSSGSSIHNEQFF. The DNA of the CDR3 is TGTGCCAGCAGCCGGGATTCGTCAGGAAGCTCCATCCACAATGAGCAGTTCTTC.